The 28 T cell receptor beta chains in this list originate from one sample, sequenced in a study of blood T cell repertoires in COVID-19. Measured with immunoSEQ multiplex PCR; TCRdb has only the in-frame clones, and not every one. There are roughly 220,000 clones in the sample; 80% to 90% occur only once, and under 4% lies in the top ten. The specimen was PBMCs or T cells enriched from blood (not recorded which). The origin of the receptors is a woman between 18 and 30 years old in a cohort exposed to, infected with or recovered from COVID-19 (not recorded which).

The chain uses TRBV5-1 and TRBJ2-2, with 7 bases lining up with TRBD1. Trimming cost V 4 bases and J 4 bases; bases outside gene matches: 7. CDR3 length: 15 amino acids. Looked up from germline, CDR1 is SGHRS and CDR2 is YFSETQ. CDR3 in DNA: TGCGCCAGCAGCGGAACAGGGGTCCTCACCGGGGAGCTGTTTTTT. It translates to CASSGTGVLTGELFF.

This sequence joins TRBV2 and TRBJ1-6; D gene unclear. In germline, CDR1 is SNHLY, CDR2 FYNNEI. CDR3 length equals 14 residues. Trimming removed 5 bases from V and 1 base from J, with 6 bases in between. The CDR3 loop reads CASSTDSYNSPLHF. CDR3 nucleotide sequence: TGTGCCAGCAGTACTGATTCCTATAATTCACCCCTCCACTTT.

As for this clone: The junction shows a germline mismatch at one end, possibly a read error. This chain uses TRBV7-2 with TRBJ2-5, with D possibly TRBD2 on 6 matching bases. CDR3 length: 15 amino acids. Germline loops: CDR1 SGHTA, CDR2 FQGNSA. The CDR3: CASSLARLSDLNQYF. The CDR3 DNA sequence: TGTGCCAGCAGCCTAGCGAGACTATCGGATCTTAACCAGTACTTC.

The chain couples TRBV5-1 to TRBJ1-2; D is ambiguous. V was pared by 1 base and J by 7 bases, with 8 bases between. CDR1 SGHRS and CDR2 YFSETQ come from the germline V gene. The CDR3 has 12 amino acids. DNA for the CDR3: TGCGCCAGCAGCTTGAATACCGGTGGCTACACCTTC. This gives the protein CASSLNTGGYTF. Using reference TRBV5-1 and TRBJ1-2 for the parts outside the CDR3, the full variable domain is KAGVTQTPRYLIKTRGQQVTLSCSPISGHRSVSWYQQTPGQGLQFLFEYFSETQRNKGNFPGRFSGRQFSNSRSEMNVSTLELGDSALYLCASSLNTGGYTFGSGTRLTVV.

CDR3 region: CASSVGTGGTGELFF. The DNA for the CDR3 is TGCGCCAGCAGCGTGGGGACAGGGGGTACCGGGGAGCTGTTTTTT. V and J are TRBV5-1 and TRBJ2-2; the match to TRBD1 covers 11 bases. With V trimmed by 4 bases and J by 5 bases, 4 bases remained unmatched. This CDR3 region has 15 residues. Germline CDR1 SGHRS, CDR2 YFSETQ.

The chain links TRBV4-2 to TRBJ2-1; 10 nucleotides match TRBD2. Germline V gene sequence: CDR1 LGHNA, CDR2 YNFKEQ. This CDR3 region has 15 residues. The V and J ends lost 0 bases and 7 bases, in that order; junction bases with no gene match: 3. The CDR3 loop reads CASSQEGLATNEQFF. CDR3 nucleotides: TGTGCCAGCAGCCAAGAGGGACTAGCGACTAATGAGCAGTTCTTC.

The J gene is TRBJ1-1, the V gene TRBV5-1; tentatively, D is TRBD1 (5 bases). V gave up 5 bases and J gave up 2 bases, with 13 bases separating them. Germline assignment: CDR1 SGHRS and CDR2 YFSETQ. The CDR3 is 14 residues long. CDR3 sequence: CASSIDSYNTEAFF. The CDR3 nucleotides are TGCGCCAGCAGTATAGACAGTTACAACACTGAAGCTTTCTTT.

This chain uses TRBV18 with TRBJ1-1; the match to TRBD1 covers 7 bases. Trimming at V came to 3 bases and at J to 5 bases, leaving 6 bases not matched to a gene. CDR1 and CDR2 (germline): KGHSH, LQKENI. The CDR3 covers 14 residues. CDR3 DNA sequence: TGTGCCAGCTCACCGAAGACAGGGTGGACTGAAGCTTTCTTT. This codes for CASSPKTGWTEAFF.

The CDR3 sequence is CASSRTSGGAQTGELFF. Here the CDR3 DNA reads TGCGCCAGCAGCCGGACTAGCGGGGGGGCTCAAACCGGGGAGCTGTTTTTT. The chain links TRBV4-1 to TRBJ2-2; TRBD2 agrees at 15 bases. In germline, CDR1 is MGHRA, CDR2 YSYEKL. V shed 4 bases and J 5 bases; nucleotides not matched to a gene: 5. The CDR3 contains 17 residues.

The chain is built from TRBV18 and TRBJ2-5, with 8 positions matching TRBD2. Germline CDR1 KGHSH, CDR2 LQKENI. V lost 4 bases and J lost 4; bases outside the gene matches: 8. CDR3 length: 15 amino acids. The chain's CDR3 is CASSLSSGGGETQYF. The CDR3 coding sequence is TGTGCCAGCTCACTTTCCAGCGGGGGCGGAGAGACCCAGTACTTC.

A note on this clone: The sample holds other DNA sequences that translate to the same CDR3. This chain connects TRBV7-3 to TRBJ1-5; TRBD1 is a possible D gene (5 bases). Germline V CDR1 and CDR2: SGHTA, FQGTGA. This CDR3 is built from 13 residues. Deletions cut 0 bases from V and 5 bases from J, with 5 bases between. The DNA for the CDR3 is TGTGCCAGCAGCTTAACAGGGGATCAGCCCCAGCATTTT. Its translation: CASSLTGDQPQHF.

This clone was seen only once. The CDR3 coding sequence is TGTGCCAGCAGCTGGATTTCTAGCGGAGCTAGCACAGATACGCAGTATTTT. This encodes CASSWISSGASTDTQYF. This chain joins TRBV7-9 and TRBJ2-3; 7 bases map to TRBD2. V gave up 4 bases and J gave up 0 bases; unmatched junction bases: 10. The CDR3 covers 17 residues. The germline V gene encodes CDR1 SEHNR and CDR2 FQNEAQ (reference sequence).

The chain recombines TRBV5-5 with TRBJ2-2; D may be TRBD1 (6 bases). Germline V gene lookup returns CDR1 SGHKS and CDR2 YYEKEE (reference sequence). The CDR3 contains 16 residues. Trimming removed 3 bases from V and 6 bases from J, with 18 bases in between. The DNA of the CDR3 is TGTGCCAGCAGCTCGTATTTTCCGTCAGGGGCCGGGGAGCTGTTTTTT. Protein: CASSSYFPSGAGELFF.

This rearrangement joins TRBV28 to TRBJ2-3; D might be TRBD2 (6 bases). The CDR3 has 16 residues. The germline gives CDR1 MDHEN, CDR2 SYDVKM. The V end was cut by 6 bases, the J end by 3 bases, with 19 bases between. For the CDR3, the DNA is TGTGCCAGCAGCTCAGCGGGCGCTAGCATGACAGATACGCAGTATTTT. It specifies CASSSAGASMTDTQYF. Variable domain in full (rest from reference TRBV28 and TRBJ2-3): DVKVTQSSRYLVKRTGEKVFLECVQDMDHENMFWYRQDPGLGLRLIYFSYDVKMKEKGDIPEGYSVSREKKERFSLILESASTNQTSMYLCASSSAGASMTDTQYFGPGTRLTVL.

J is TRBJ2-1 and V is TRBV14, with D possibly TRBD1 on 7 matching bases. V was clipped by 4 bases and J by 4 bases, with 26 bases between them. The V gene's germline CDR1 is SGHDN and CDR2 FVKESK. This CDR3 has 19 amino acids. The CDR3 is CASSPSSNPAGGFYNEQFF. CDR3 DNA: TGTGCCAGCAGCCCAAGTTCCAACCCGGCAGGGGGGTTTTACAATGAGCAGTTCTTC.

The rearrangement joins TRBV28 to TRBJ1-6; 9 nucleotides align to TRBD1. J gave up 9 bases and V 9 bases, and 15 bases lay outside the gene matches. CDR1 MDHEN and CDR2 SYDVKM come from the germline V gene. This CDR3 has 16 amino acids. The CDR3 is CASTPLEGQGGSPLHF. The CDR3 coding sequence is TGTGCCAGTACTCCATTGGAGGGACAGGGAGGTTCACCCCTCCACTTT.

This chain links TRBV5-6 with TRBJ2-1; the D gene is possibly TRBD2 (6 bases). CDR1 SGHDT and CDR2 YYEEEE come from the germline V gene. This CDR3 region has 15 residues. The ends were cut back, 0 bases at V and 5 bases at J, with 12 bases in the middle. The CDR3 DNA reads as TGTGCCAGCAGCTTGGTCGGGAGTAGCAACAATGAGCAGTTCTTC. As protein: CASSLVGSSNNEQFF.

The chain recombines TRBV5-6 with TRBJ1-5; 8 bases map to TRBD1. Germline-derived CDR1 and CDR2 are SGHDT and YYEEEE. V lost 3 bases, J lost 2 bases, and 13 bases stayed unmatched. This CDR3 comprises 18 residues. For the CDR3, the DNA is TGTGCCAGCAGCTCAGGACAGGGTTGGGTCTTGGGCAATCAGCCCCAGCATTTT. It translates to CASSSGQGWVLGNQPQHF.

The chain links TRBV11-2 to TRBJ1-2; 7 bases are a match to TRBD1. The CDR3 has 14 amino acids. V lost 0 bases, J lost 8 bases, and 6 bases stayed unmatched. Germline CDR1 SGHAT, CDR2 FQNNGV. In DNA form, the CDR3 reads TGTGCCAGCAGCTTAGATCGGTCAGGGGGAGGCTACACCTTC. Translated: CASSLDRSGGGYTF. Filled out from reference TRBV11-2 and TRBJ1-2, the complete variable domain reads EAGVAQSPRYKIIEKRQSVAFWCNPISGHATLYWYQQILGQGPKLLIQFQNNGVVDDSQLPKDRFSAERLKGVDSTLKIQPAKLEDSAVYLCASSLDRSGGGYTFGSGTRLTVV.

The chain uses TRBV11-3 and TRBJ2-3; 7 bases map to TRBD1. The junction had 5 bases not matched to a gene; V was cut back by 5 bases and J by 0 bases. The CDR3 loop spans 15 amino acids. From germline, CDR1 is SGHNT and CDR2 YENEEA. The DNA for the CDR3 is TGTGCCAGCAGCATCGGACAGGAGAGCACAGATACGCAGTATTTT. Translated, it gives CASSIGQESTDTQYF.

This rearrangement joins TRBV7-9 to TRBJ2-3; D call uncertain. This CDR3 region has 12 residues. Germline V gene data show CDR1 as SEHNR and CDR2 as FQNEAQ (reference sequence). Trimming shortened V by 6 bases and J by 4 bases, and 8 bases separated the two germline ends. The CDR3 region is CASSFRADTQYF. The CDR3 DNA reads TGTGCCAGCAGTTTCCGAGCAGATACGCAGTATTTT.

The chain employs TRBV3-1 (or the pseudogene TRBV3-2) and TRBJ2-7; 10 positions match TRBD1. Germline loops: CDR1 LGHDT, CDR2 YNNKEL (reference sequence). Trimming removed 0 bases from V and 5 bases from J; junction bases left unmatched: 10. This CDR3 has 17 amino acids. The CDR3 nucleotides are TGTGCCAGCAGCCAAGATCCCTTCGACAGGGGGCACGACGAGCAGTACTTC. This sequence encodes CASSQDPFDRGHDEQYF.

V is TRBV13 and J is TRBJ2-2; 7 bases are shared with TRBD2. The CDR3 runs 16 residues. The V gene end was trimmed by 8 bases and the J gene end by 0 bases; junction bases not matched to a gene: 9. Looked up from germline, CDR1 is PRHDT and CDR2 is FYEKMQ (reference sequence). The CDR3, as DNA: TGTGCCAGCTCCTACTCGGGGGGAGCGAACACCGGGGAGCTGTTTTTT. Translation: CASSYSGGANTGELFF.

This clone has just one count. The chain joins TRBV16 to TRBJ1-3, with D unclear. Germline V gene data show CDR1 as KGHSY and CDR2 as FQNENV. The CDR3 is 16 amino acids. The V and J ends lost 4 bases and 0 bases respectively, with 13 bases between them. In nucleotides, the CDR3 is TGTGCCAGCAGCCCGTCGGGGAGACGCTCTGGAAACACCATATATTTT. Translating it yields CASSPSGRRSGNTIYF. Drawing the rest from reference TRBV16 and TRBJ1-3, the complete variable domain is GEEVAQTPKHLVRGEGQKAKLYCAPIKGHSYVFWYQQVLKNEFKFLISFQNENVFDETGMPKERFSAKCLPNSPCSLEIQATKLEDSAVYFCASSPSGRRSGNTIYFGEGSWLTVV.

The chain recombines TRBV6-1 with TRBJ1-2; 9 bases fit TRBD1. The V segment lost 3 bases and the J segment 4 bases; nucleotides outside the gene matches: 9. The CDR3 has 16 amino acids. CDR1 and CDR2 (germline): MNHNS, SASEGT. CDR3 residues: CASSENLGQGSYGYTF. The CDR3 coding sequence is TGTGCCAGCAGTGAGAACCTTGGACAGGGGAGCTATGGCTACACCTTC.

CDR3 nucleotides: TGTGCCGGAGCAGAGGGGGAGGAGACCCAGTACTTC. Translating gives CAGAEGEETQYF. The chain carries TRBV5-3 and TRBJ2-5; weak D call: TRBD1 (6 bases). TRBV5-3 is an ORF for which the function is uncertain. CDR3 length equals 12 residues. Trimming removed 10 bases from V and 5 bases from J, with 15 bases in between.

The CDR3 DNA reads TGTGCCAGCAGTTTAGGTGGACAGGGGAGGGTATGGGAGCAGTTCTTC. Protein product: CASSLGGQGRVWEQFF. The chain joins TRBV27 to TRBJ2-1; 9 positions match TRBD1. The V segment lost 2 bases and the J segment 10 bases; nucleotides outside the gene matches: 12. This CDR3 is 16 amino acids long. Germline lookup yields CDR1 MNHEY and CDR2 SMNVEV (reference sequence).

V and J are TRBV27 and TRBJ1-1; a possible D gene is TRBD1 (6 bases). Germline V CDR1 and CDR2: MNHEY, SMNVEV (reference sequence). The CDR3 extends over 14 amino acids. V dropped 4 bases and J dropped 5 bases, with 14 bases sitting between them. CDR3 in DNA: TGTGCCAGCAGTTCCACAGGGATGGGGACTGAAGCTTTCTTT. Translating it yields CASSSTGMGTEAFF.